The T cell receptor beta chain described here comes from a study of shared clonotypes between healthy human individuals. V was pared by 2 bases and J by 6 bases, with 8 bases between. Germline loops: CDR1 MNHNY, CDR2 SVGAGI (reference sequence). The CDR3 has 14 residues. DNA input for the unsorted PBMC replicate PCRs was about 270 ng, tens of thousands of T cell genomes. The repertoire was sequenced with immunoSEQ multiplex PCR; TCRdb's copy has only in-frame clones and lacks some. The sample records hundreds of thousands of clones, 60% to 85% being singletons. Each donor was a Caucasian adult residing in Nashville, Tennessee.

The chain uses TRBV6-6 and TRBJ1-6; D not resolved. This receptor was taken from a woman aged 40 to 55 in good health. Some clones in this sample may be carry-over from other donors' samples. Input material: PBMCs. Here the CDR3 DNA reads TGTGCCAGCAGTTACCGGCAGATTAATTCACCCCTCCACTTT. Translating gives CASSYRQINSPLHF.